The clone carrying this T cell receptor beta chain showed up many times. Antigen specificity is unknown. This entry comes from a study of T-cell reconstitution after alpha-beta-depleted transplantation in children. Study outcomes and limitations: By one year post-transplant, T-cell counts and diversity largely arose from T cells that were newly produced.

As it was prepared, the TCRbeta library received unique molecular identifiers. TCRdb re-called the PCR reads with MiXCR, one entry per CDR3 protein. The sample yields some 200,000 distinct CDR3 sequences, approximately 6.3% seen once. The germline V gene encodes CDR1 ENHRY and CDR2 SYGVKD. The V end was cut by 0 bases, the J end by 0 bases, with 6 bases between. The CDR3 totals 15 residues. This material consisted of PBMCs, taken before TCRalphabeta/CD19-depleted stem cell transplant. This TCR derives from a boy aged 2 to 9 with acute lymphoblastic leukemia, due to receive a stem cell transplant. This chain links TRBV10-3 with TRBJ2-4; D is uncertain. The CDR3 bases are TGTGCCATCAGTGAGTCTGGGCTAGCCAAAAACATTCAGTACTTC. Protein sequence: CAISESGLAKNIQYF.